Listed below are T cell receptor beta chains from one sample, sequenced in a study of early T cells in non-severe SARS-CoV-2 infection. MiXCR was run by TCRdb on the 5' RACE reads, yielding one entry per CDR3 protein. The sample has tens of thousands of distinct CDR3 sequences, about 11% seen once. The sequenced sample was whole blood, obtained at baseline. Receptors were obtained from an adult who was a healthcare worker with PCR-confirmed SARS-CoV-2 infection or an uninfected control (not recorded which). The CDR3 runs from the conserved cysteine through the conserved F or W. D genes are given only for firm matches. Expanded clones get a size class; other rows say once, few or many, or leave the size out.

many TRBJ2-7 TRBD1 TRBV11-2 TGTGCCAGCAGCTTGACCGGGACAGGGGCCTACGAGCAGTACTTC CASSLTGTGAYEQYF
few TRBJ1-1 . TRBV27 TGTGCCAGCAGCCCCCATGGACAGCCGTTCACTGAAGCTTTCTTT CASSPHGQPFTEAFF
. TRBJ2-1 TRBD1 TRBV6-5 TGTGCCAGCAGTTACAGGGGGCTCAATTACAATGAGCAGTTCTTC CASSYRGLNYNEQFF
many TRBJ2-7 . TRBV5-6 TGTGCCAGCAGACAGGTTTCTATGGGGGAGCAGTACTTC CASRQVSMGEQYF
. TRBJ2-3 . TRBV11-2 TGTGCCAGCAGCTTAGTGGTTGATACGCAGTATTTT CASSLVVDTQYF
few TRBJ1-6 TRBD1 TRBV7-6 TGTGCCAGCAGCTTAGGGGGACAGGGTTACGATTCACCCCTCCACTTT CASSLGGQGYDSPLHF
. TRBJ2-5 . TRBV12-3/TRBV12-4 TGTGCCAGCAGTCCGTATGAAGAGACCCAGTACTTC CASSPYEETQYF
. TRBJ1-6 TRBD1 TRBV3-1 TGTGCCAGCGGGGATACCGGACAGGCTAGTTCACCCCTCCACTTT CASGDTGQASSPLHF
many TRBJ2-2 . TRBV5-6 TGTGCCAGCAGCCCGATCAGGGGCACCGGGGAGCTGTTTTTT CASSPIRGTGELFF
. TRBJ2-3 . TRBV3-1 TGTGCCAGCAGCCAACAGAGGAACACAGATACGCAGTATTTT CASSQQRNTDTQYF
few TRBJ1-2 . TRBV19 TGTGCCAGTACCAGGACAGCAGGCTATGGCTACACCTTC CASTRTAGYGYTF
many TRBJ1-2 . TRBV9 TGTGCCAGCAGCGTAGAGGGAGTCGATGGCTACACCTTC CASSVEGVDGYTF
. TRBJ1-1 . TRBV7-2 TGTGCCAGCAGCCTGACAGAGGGGACTGAAGCTTTCTTT CASSLTEGTEAFF
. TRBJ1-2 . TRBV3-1 TGTGCCAGCAGCCAAGATTTTGCAGCGATACCTTATGGCTACACCTTC CASSQDFAAIPYGYTF
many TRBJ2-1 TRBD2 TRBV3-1 TGTGCCAGCAGCCCCCGACTAGCGGGGGGCTTGAACAATGAGCAGTTCTTC CASSPRLAGGLNNEQFF